Listed below are T cell receptor beta chains from one sample, sequenced in a study of graft-versus-host responses after intestinal transplantation. The repertoire was sequenced with immunoSEQ multiplex PCR; TCRdb's copy has only in-frame clones and lacks some. The sample has around 25,000 clones, 82% seen once. For these receptors, no antigen is known. Source: unstimulated CD4+ T cells sorted from spleen or lymph node cells, taken before intestinal transplant. These receptors were taken from a human donor who received an intestinal transplant. The CDR3 runs from the conserved cysteine through the conserved F or W. The D gene is left open where the match is weak. Only part of the rows carry a size: once, few, many, or a class if the clone is expanded.

D gene,V gene,clone size,J gene,CDR3 protein,CDR3 DNA
TRBD1,TRBV7-9,once,TRBJ1-2,CASSSTGDHGYTF,TGTGCCAGCAGCTCTACAGGGGACCATGGCTACACCTTC
TRBD2,TRBV15,-,TRBJ2-3,CATSRLGLARTDTQYF,TGTGCCACCAGCAGACTCGGACTAGCGCGCACAGATACGCAGTATTTT
-,TRBV11-2,-,TRBJ1-5,CASSLGRDQPQHF,TGTGCCAGCAGCTTAGGGAGGGATCAGCCCCAGCATTTT
-,TRBV4-1,-,TRBJ1-2,CASTQETRRIYGYTF,TGCGCCAGCACCCAAGAGACCAGGAGAATTTATGGCTACACCTTC
TRBD2,TRBV5-1,-,TRBJ2-7,CASSVGLAGSYEQYF,TGCGCCAGCAGCGTGGGCCTAGCGGGTTCCTACGAGCAGTACTTC
TRBD1,TRBV6-5,-,TRBJ1-6,CASRGTGTGNSPLHF,TGTGCCAGCAGGGGGACAGGGACGGGTAATTCACCCCTCCACTTT
-,TRBV11-2,-,TRBJ2-7,CASSLSGGFSYEQYF,TGTGCCAGCAGCTTATCGGGCGGTTTCTCCTACGAGCAGTACTTC
-,TRBV9,-,TRBJ2-7,CASSPRGNPSPHEQYF,TGTGCCAGCAGCCCCCGCGGGAATCCCTCTCCCCACGAGCAGTACTTC
TRBD1,TRBV28,-,TRBJ2-2,CASSLWQGVGSGELFF,TGTGCCAGCAGTTTATGGCAGGGGGTAGGGAGCGGGGAGCTGTTTTTT
-,TRBV6-5,-,TRBJ1-6,CASSYSPNSPLHF,TGTGCCAGCAGTTACTCACCCAATTCACCCCTCCACTTT
TRBD1,TRBV5-1,-,TRBJ1-1,CASSSPRGRMNTEAFF,TGCGCCAGCAGTTCTCCCAGGGGGCGGATGAACACTGAAGCTTTCTTT
-,TRBV7-9,-,TRBJ2-5,CASSLVREQYF,TGTGCCAGCAGCTTAGTGAGAGAGCAGTACTTC
-,TRBV2,-,TRBJ1-2,CASSEADTSYGYTF,TGTGCCAGCAGTGAGGCGGACACATCCTATGGCTACACCTTC
TRBD1,TRBV28,-,TRBJ2-5,CPQGLGTQYF,TGTCCACAGGGGTTGGGGACCCAGTACTTC
-,TRBV5-1,-,TRBJ2-1,CASSLAATVYNEQFF,TGCGCCAGCAGCTTGGCCGCGACAGTATACAATGAGCAGTTCTTC
-,TRBV5-1,once,TRBJ1-2,CASSLEGSGNYGYTF,TGCGCCAGCAGCTTGGAAGGCAGCGGTAACTATGGCTACACCTTC
TRBD2,TRBV9,-,TRBJ2-5,CASSVEASGGETQYF,TGTGCCAGCAGCGTAGAGGCTAGCGGGGGAGAGACCCAGTACTTC
-,TRBV27,-,TRBJ2-5,CASSLRGTQYF,TGTGCCAGCAGTTTAAGGGGGACCCAGTACTTC
-,TRBV5-5,once,TRBJ1-1,CASSPPREVPEAFF,TGTGCCAGCAGCCCCCCCCGAGAGGTCCCTGAAGCTTTCTTT
TRBD2,TRBV6-1,-,TRBJ2-1,CASSEGSLAGVANEQFF,TGTGCCAGCAGTGAAGGGTCTCTAGCGGGAGTCGCCAATGAGCAGTTCTTC
-,TRBV6-5,-,TRBJ2-2,CASSYLQATGELFF,TGTGCCAGCAGTTATCTACAGGCCACCGGGGAGCTGTTTTTT
-,TRBV5-4,once,TRBJ2-3,CASSLTGFADTQYF,TGTGCCAGCAGCTTGACAGGGTTCGCAGATACGCAGTATTTT
-,TRBV15,-,TRBJ2-7,CATSYKIGRSYEQYF,TGTGCCACCAGCTACAAAATCGGACGTTCCTACGAGCAGTACTTC